The T cell receptor (beta chain) described here comes from a study of OX40 agonist ivuxolimab in advanced cancers. Method: immunoSEQ multiplex PCR; TCRdb's copy keeps in-frame clones and lacks some. The repertoire holds roughly 17,000 clones, with approximately 84% as singletons. Sequenced material: CD4+ or CD8+ T cells sorted from blood, taken in a trial of the OX40 agonist ivuxolimab. The TCR sequence derives from an adult with an advanced solid tumor such as melanoma, head and neck, liver or kidney cancer.

The CDR3 reads CASSPANTEAFF. The CDR3 DNA reads as TGTGCCAGCTCACCCGCAAACACTGAAGCTTTCTTT. The genes are TRBV18 and TRBJ1-1; no firm D call. Germline loops: CDR1 KGHSH, CDR2 LQKENI. Trimming removed 3 bases at V and 2 bases at J, with 4 bases between. CDR3 size: 12 residues. The variable domain in full, with the rest retrieved from reference TRBV18 and TRBJ1-1, is NAGVMQNPRHLVRRRGQEARLRCSPMKGHSHVYWYRQLPEEGLKFMVYLQKENIIDESGMPKERFSAEFPKEGPSILRIQQVVRGDSAAYFCASSPANTEAFFGQGTRLTVV.